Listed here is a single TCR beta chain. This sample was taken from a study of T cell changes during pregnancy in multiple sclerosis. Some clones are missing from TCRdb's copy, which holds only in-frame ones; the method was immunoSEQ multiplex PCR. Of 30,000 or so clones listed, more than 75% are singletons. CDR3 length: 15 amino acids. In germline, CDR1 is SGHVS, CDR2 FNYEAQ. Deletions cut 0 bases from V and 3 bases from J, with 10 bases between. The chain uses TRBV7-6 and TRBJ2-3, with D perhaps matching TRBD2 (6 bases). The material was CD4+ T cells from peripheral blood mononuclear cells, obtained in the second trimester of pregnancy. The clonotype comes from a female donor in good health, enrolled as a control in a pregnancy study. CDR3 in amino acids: CASSLAGGRTDTQYF. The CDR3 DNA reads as TGTGCCAGCAGCTTAGCGGGAGGTAGGACAGATACGCAGTATTTT.